The 32 T cell receptor beta chains below all came from one sample that was sequenced in a study of blood T cell repertoires in COVID-19. The protocol was immunoSEQ multiplex PCR, while the TCRdb copy is restricted to in-frame clones and leaves out a portion. The table records some 43,000 clones, about 80% of them present only once. Sequences were obtained from peripheral blood. The receptors come from a man over 45 with active or convalescent COVID-19.

This clone was detected only once. V and J are TRBV7-6 and TRBJ2-7; TRBD1 matches at 7 bases. Germline V gene lookup returns CDR1 SGHVS and CDR2 FNYEAQ. This CDR3 has 15 residues. V trimming: 2 bases; J trimming: 3 bases; junction bases outside the gene matches: 7. The CDR3 region has the DNA TGTGCCAGCAGCTTAAGGGGACAGTCAATCTACGAGCAGTACTTC. Translation: CASSLRGQSIYEQYF.

A note on this clone: Within the sample, other DNA sequences also encode this same CDR3. V is TRBV4-1 and J is TRBJ1-5; D may be TRBD1 (5 bases). The V and J ends lost 1 base and 7 bases respectively, with 11 bases between them. Germline CDR1 reads MGHRA; CDR2 reads YSYEKL. The CDR3 is made up of 14 amino acids. CDR3 loop: CASSQVQGGQPQHF. The DNA of the CDR3 is TGCGCCAGCAGCCAAGTTCAGGGAGGGCAGCCCCAGCATTTT.

This chain joins TRBV19 and TRBJ1-5; weak D call: TRBD1 (6 bases). Germline V gene sequence: CDR1 LNHDA, CDR2 SQIVND (reference sequence). V gave up 7 bases and J gave up 4 bases, with 20 bases separating them. The CDR3 is made up of 16 amino acids. CDR3 in amino acids: CASTPPGHLGNQPQHF. In nucleotides, the CDR3 is TGTGCCAGTACCCCACCGGGACACCTAGGGAATCAGCCCCAGCATTTT.

The chain links TRBV5-1 to TRBJ2-2; D is unclear. This CDR3 has 14 residues. Germline V gene data show CDR1 as SGHRS and CDR2 as YFSETQ. V shed 6 bases and J shed 0 bases, with 9 bases lying between them. The CDR3 loop is CASTEFANTGELFF. As DNA, the CDR3 is TGCGCCAGCACGGAGTTCGCGAACACCGGGGAGCTGTTTTTT.

CDR3 loop: CASSPRTNGYTF. The CDR3 DNA is TGTGCCAGCAGCCCCCGGACAAACGGCTACACCTTC. The genes are TRBV5-6 and TRBJ1-2; weak D call: TRBD1 (5 bases). In germline, CDR1 is SGHDT, CDR2 YYEEEE. Trimming took 4 bases from V and 8 from J, leaving 12 bases between them. This CDR3 has 12 amino acids.

This chain uses TRBV6-5 with TRBJ2-7; D gene ambiguous. CDR3 length: 13 residues. Germline-derived CDR1 and CDR2 are MNHEY and SVGAGI. The germline V and J ends were trimmed by 10 bases and 6 bases, with 19 bases remaining between them. The CDR3 reads CATQRVGVLEQYF. DNA of the CDR3: TGTGCCACCCAACGAGTAGGAGTCCTCGAGCAGTACTTC.

This chain connects TRBV6-6 to TRBJ2-7, with 9 nucleotides matching TRBD2. Per germline, CDR1 MNHNY and CDR2 SVGAGI (reference sequence). The J segment lost 0 bases and the V segment lost 7 bases, leaving 7 bases of the junction unmatched. The CDR3 spans 15 residues. In DNA form, the CDR3 reads TGTGCCAGCAAGCGTAGCGGGGGAAACTCCTACGAGCAGTACTTC. Its translation is CASKRSGGNSYEQYF.

V and J are TRBV7-9 and TRBJ1-1, with 11 bases aligning to TRBD1. The trim removed 4 bases at V and 5 bases at J, leaving 3 bases unmatched. The germline CDR1 and CDR2 sequences are SEHNR and FQNEAQ (reference sequence). The CDR3 contains 14 residues. CDR3 sequence reads: CASSSDRGRTEAFF. In DNA form, the CDR3 reads TGTGCCAGCAGCTCGGACAGGGGGCGGACTGAAGCTTTCTTT.

The V and J genes are TRBV19 and TRBJ1-4; D is ambiguous. CDR1 LNHDA and CDR2 SQIVND come from the germline V gene (reference sequence). This CDR3 region has 15 residues. Trimming took 3 bases from V and 5 from J, leaving 13 bases between them. The CDR3 is CASSMEGGENEKLFF. CDR3 nucleotide sequence: TGTGCCAGTAGTATGGAGGGAGGTGAAAATGAAAAACTGTTTTTT.

This clone was detected once. This sequence joins TRBV25-1 and TRBJ2-2; the match to TRBD1 covers 7 bases. V shed 9 bases and J 0 bases; nucleotides not matched to a gene: 4. This CDR3 region has 14 residues. Germline CDR1 reads MGHDK; CDR2 reads SYGVNS. The CDR3, as DNA: TGTGCCAGGAACGGGACAGCGAACACCGGGGAGCTGTTTTTT. It is translated as CARNGTANTGELFF.

This chain links TRBV5-4 with TRBJ2-1, with a weak D call TRBD2 (6 bases). Germline V gives CDR1 SGHNT, CDR2 YYREEE (reference sequence). The ends were cut back, 9 bases at V and 8 bases at J, with 18 bases in the middle. The CDR3 extends over 13 amino acids. The CDR3: CATEGQGLYEQFF. CDR3 in DNA: TGTGCCACCGAGGGGCAGGGACTCTATGAGCAGTTCTTC.

The rearrangement links TRBV7-9 to TRBJ1-1; D gene unclear. CDR3 length equals 14 residues. Trimming left V 6 bases short and J 4 bases short, with 15 bases between. CDR1 and CDR2 from the germline V gene are SEHNR and FQNEAQ (reference sequence). The CDR3 sequence is CASSGSQAGTEAFF. CDR3 coding DNA: TGTGCCAGCAGTGGGAGCCAGGCCGGCACTGAAGCTTTCTTT.

The chain uses TRBV5-1 and TRBJ1-1; tentative D call: TRBD1 (6 bases). CDR1 is SGHRS, CDR2 YFSETQ, per germline. The CDR3 totals 15 residues. Trimming took off 4 bases at V and 4 bases at J, with 17 bases between the two ends. This CDR3 reads CASSTEQGTATEAFF. The CDR3 DNA reads TGCGCCAGCAGCACCGAACAGGGAACGGCCACTGAAGCTTTCTTT.

The chain uses TRBV5-4 and TRBJ2-3, with 13 bases matching TRBD2. CDR3 length: 18 residues. J was trimmed by 3 bases and V by 4 bases; bases with no gene match: 11. The germline CDR1 and CDR2 sequences are SGHNT and YYREEE (reference sequence). Written as DNA, the CDR3 is TGTGCCAGCAGCAAAGAGGGACTAGCGGGGACACTAACAGATACGCAGTATTTT. Protein product: CASSKEGLAGTLTDTQYF.

The chain carries TRBV4-1 and TRBJ1-4; D is ambiguous. Trimming pared 2 bases from V and 0 bases from J, leaving 7 bases between. Germline V gene sequence: CDR1 MGHRA, CDR2 YSYEKL. CDR3 size: 15 residues. DNA for the CDR3: TGCGCCAGCAGCCAAAACAGTGCAACTAATGAAAAACTGTTTTTT. This encodes CASSQNSATNEKLFF.

This chain joins TRBV9 and TRBJ2-7; the match to TRBD1 covers 9 bases. Trimming cost V 3 bases and J 6 bases; bases outside gene matches: 10. Germline V gene sequence: CDR1 SGDLS, CDR2 YYNGEE. CDR3 length: 15 amino acids. CDR3 sequence reads: CASSAQPGQGLEQYF. The CDR3 DNA follows: TGTGCCAGCAGCGCCCAACCGGGACAGGGCCTCGAGCAGTACTTC.

The chain combines TRBV30 with TRBJ2-5, with 8 nucleotides matching TRBD2. There are 13 residues in the CDR3. Trimming cost V 0 bases and J 7 bases; bases outside gene matches: 4. Germline CDR1 is GTSNPN and CDR2 is SVGIG (reference sequence). The DNA of the CDR3 is TGTGCCTGGAGTGTAACTAGCGGCGGGACCCAGTACTTC. Its translation is CAWSVTSGGTQYF.

The rearrangement links TRBV19 to TRBJ2-7, with a tentative D call TRBD2 (5 bases). Germline V lookup: CDR1 LNHDA, CDR2 SQIVND (reference sequence). The CDR3 spans 14 residues. Between the trimmed V and J ends, which lost 5 bases and 2 bases, there was a span of 13 bases. CDR3 DNA sequence: TGTGCCAGTAGTCTCGGGCTGACTACCTACGAGCAGTACTTC. As protein: CASSLGLTTYEQYF.

The chain links TRBV7-2 to TRBJ2-6; D is unresolved. This CDR3 has 17 residues. V lost 2 bases and J lost 0, with 11 bases in between. CDR1 SGHTA and CDR2 FQGNSA come from the germline V gene. CDR3 in DNA: TGTGCCAGCAGCTTAAGCCCGCCCGGCTCTGGGGCCAACGTCCTGACTTTC. Its translation: CASSLSPPGSGANVLTF.

The J gene is TRBJ2-1, the V gene TRBV6-6, with TRBD1 matching 10 bases. The junction had 6 bases not matched to a gene; V was cut back by 5 bases and J by 5 bases. The V gene's germline CDR1 is MNHNY and CDR2 SVGAGI (reference sequence). The CDR3 spans 15 residues. CDR3 protein: CASSSAGTGDNEQFF. The CDR3 DNA reads as TGTGCCAGCAGTAGTGCCGGGACAGGGGACAATGAGCAGTTCTTC.

The rearrangement links TRBV27 to TRBJ1-5; TRBD1 matches 10 bases. Germline values: CDR1 MNHEY, CDR2 SMNVEV (reference sequence). The CDR3 loop spans 17 amino acids. V shed 5 bases and J 0 bases; nucleotides not matched to a gene: 7. CDR3 protein: CASSAWTGGNSNQPQHF. CDR3 bases: TGTGCCAGCAGTGCGTGGACAGGGGGGAATAGCAATCAGCCCCAGCATTTT.

By sample fraction, this clone is medium-sized. For the CDR3, the DNA is TGCGCCAGCAGCCAATCGCTGGGGGCGTACTCCTACGAGCAGTACTTC. Translating gives CASSQSLGAYSYEQYF. This rearrangement joins TRBV4-1 to TRBJ2-7; D might be TRBD1 (6 bases). Germline V gene lookup returns CDR1 MGHRA and CDR2 YSYEKL. This CDR3 has 16 residues. V dropped 2 bases and J dropped 0 bases, with 14 bases sitting between them.

The rearrangement uses TRBV7-3 and TRBJ2-3, with TRBD2 identical over 10 bases. The CDR3 extends over 15 amino acids. In germline, CDR1 is SGHTA, CDR2 FQGTGA. V was pared by 6 bases and J by 0 bases, with 3 bases of the junction left unmatched. This CDR3 reads CASSQAGGSTDTQYF. In DNA form, the CDR3 reads TGTGCCAGCAGTCAAGCGGGGGGGAGCACAGATACGCAGTATTTT.

This chain joins TRBV3-1 (or the pseudogene TRBV3-2) and TRBJ1-2; 11 positions agree with TRBD1. Germline V gene data show CDR1 as LGHDT and CDR2 as YNNKEL (reference sequence). The CDR3 is 15 residues long. Trimming at V came to 2 bases and at J to 4 bases, leaving 3 bases not matched to a gene. CDR3 nucleotides: TGTGCCAGCAGCCAATCCGGGACAGGGGGCTATGGCTACACCTTC. Translating it yields CASSQSGTGGYGYTF.

This clone was counted once. J is TRBJ1-2 and V is TRBV19, with D possibly being TRBD1 (5 bases). V lost 5 bases to trimming and J lost 8 bases, with 9 bases between them. The CDR3 has 11 amino acids. The germline V gene has CDR1 LNHDA and CDR2 SQIVND (reference sequence). The chain's CDR3 is CASSAGRGYTF. Written as DNA, the CDR3 is TGTGCCAGTAGTGCAGGGCGAGGCTACACCTTC.

This sequence joins TRBV15 and TRBJ2-5; 13 bases map to TRBD2. CDR1 and CDR2 (germline): LNHNV, YYDKDF (reference sequence). This CDR3 is built from 19 residues. The V segment lost 5 bases and the J segment 1 base; nucleotides outside the gene matches: 13. In DNA form, the CDR3 reads TGTGCCACCAGCGGAAGAAACGGACTAGCGGGGGCCCCCCAAGAGACCCAGTACTTC. Translation gives CATSGRNGLAGAPQETQYF.

The J gene is TRBJ2-3, the V gene TRBV3-1 (or the pseudogene TRBV3-2), with D tentatively TRBD1 (6 bases). Germline lookup yields CDR1 LGHDT and CDR2 YNNKEL (reference sequence). V lost 5 bases, J lost 0 bases, and 12 bases lay in between. The CDR3 covers 15 residues. CDR3 bases: TGTGCCAGCAGCAAGAACAGGGCTAGCACAGATACGCAGTATTTT. Translation: CASSKNRASTDTQYF.

The chain recombines TRBV7-2 with TRBJ2-3, with 9 bases matching TRBD2. The CDR3 consists of 15 residues. Germline V gene data show CDR1 as SGHTA and CDR2 as FQGNSA. V shed 3 bases and J 4 bases; nucleotides not matched to a gene: 5. Here the CDR3 DNA reads TGTGCCAGCAGCTTCCAGCGGGGGGCATCAGATACGCAGTATTTT. Protein sequence: CASSFQRGASDTQYF.

The chain has TRBV5-4 and TRBJ1-4; 8 bases match TRBD1. This CDR3 has 14 amino acids. From germline, CDR1 is SGHNT and CDR2 YYREEE (reference sequence). Trimming removed 4 bases from V and 3 bases from J; junction bases left unmatched: 2. For the CDR3, the DNA is TGTGCCAGCAGCCAGGGGGCGGCTAATGAAAAACTGTTTTTT. Translated, it gives CASSQGAANEKLFF.

The chain is built from TRBV12-3 or TRBV12-4 and TRBJ1-2; D gene ambiguous. Between the trimmed V and J ends, which lost 3 bases and 8 bases, there was a span of 13 bases. The CDR3 contains 13 residues. The DNA for the CDR3 is TGTGCCAGCAGTTTTTCCACGGCGGGGGGCTACACCTTC. Its protein is CASSFSTAGGYTF.

V usage is TRBV13 and J usage is TRBJ2-2; D remains unclear. This CDR3 spans 14 amino acids. V lost 5 bases, J lost 4 bases, and 11 bases lay in between. Germline lookup yields CDR1 PRHDT and CDR2 FYEKMQ (reference sequence). This chain's CDR3 is CASSTIQVTGELFF. Written as DNA, the CDR3 is TGTGCCAGCAGCACAATTCAGGTCACCGGGGAGCTGTTTTTT. Combining the CDR3 with reference TRBV13 and TRBJ2-2 gives the whole variable domain AAGVIQSPRHLIKEKRETATLKCYPIPRHDTVYWYQQGPGQDPQFLISFYEKMQSDKGSIPDRFSAQQFSDYHSELNMSSLELGDSALYFCASSTIQVTGELFFGEGSRLTVL.

The V and J genes are TRBV6-5 and TRBJ1-1; D perhaps matches TRBD1 (6 bases). V lost 5 bases and J 1 base, leaving 14 bases between the germline ends. The CDR3 has 15 residues. Per germline, CDR1 MNHEY and CDR2 SVGAGI. This CDR3 reads CASSMMTGRNTEAFF. Here the CDR3 DNA reads TGTGCCAGCAGTATGATGACAGGCCGGAACACTGAAGCTTTCTTT.